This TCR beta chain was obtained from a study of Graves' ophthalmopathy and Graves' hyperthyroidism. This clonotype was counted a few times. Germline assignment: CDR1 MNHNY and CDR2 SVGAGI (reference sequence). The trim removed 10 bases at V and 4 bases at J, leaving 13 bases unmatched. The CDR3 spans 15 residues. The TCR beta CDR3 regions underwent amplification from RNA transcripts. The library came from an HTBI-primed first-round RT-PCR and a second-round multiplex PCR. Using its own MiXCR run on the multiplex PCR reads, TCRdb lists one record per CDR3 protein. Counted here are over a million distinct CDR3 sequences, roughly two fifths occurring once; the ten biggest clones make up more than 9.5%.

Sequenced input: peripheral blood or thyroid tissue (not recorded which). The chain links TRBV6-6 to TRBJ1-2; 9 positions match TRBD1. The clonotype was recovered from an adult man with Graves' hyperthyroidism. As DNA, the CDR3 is TGTGCCATCCTGAGACAGGGGGTGCTTGGCTATGGCTACACCTTC. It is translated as CAILRQGVLGYGYTF.